These T cell receptor beta chains were read from a single sample in a study of sequential checkpoint blockade in melanoma. Clones were sequenced by immunoSEQ multiplex PCR, and TCRdb holds only the in-frame ones, with some missing. The sample consists of more than 4,500 clones, 87% of them appearing once. Sequenced material: CD8+ T cells sorted from blood (inferred from file names), taken from a patient given nivolumab and ipilimumab in sequence. The receptor set was obtained from a human donor with melanoma. CDR3s include the opening cysteine and the closing phenylalanine or tryptophan. D genes are given only for firm matches. The size of a clone is reported for some rows only, either as once, few or many, or as a class for expanded clones.

D gene: TRBD2; clone size: NA; V gene: TRBV7-8; J gene: TRBJ2-2; CDR3 DNA: TGTGCCAGCAGCTTTGTTAGCGGGAGGACCGGGGAGCTGTTTTTT; CDR3 protein: CASSFVSGRTGELFF
D gene: TRBD1; clone size: NA; V gene: TRBV19; J gene: TRBJ1-5; CDR3 DNA: TGTGCCAGTACTAACTATCCAGGACAGGGAGGCAATCAGCCCCAGCATTTT; CDR3 protein: CASTNYPGQGGNQPQHF
D gene: NA; clone size: NA; V gene: TRBV28; J gene: TRBJ1-1; CDR3 DNA: TGTGCCAGCAGTTTATGGGGGGCGGGCACTGAAGCTTTCTTT; CDR3 protein: CASSLWGAGTEAFF
D gene: TRBD1; clone size: NA; V gene: TRBV2; J gene: TRBJ1-1; CDR3 DNA: TGTGCCAGCAGTGAGGGGACAGGGATGAACACTGAAGCTTTCTTT; CDR3 protein: CASSEGTGMNTEAFF
D gene: TRBD2; clone size: NA; V gene: TRBV7-9; J gene: TRBJ2-5; CDR3 DNA: TGTGCCAGCAGCTCCGGACTAGCGGGCTGGACCCAGTACTTC; CDR3 protein: CASSSGLAGWTQYF
D gene: TRBD1; clone size: NA; V gene: TRBV4-2; J gene: TRBJ1-2; CDR3 DNA: TGTGCCAGCAGCCAGCCGGGACAGGGGGCCGCTGGCTACACCTTC; CDR3 protein: CASSQPGQGAAGYTF
D gene: NA; clone size: NA; V gene: TRBV11-2; J gene: TRBJ2-7; CDR3 DNA: TGTGCCAGCAGCTTCGGGGACTACGAGCAGTACTTC; CDR3 protein: CASSFGDYEQYF
D gene: TRBD2; clone size: NA; V gene: TRBV4-3; J gene: TRBJ2-7; CDR3 DNA: TGCGCCAGCAGCCAACTAGCGGGAACCTACGAGCAGTACTTC; CDR3 protein: CASSQLAGTYEQYF
D gene: TRBD2; clone size: NA; V gene: TRBV4-1; J gene: TRBJ2-7; CDR3 DNA: TGCGCCAGCAGCCATTTGAGCGGGGGGCCCTACGAGCAGTACTTC; CDR3 protein: CASSHLSGGPYEQYF
D gene: TRBD1; clone size: NA; V gene: TRBV28; J gene: TRBJ1-2; CDR3 DNA: TGTGCCAGCAGTCCAACAGGGGGCGGCTATGGCTACACCTTC; CDR3 protein: CASSPTGGGYGYTF
D gene: NA; clone size: few; V gene: TRBV25-1; J gene: TRBJ1-6; CDR3 DNA: TGTGCCAGCAGTGAAGGTCGGGATCTATATAATTCACCCCTCCACTTT; CDR3 protein: CASSEGRDLYNSPLHF
D gene: TRBD1; clone size: NA; V gene: TRBV6-6; J gene: TRBJ2-7; CDR3 DNA: TGTGCCAGCAGTTACTGGACAGGGGAAGGGTACGAGCAGTACTTC; CDR3 protein: CASSYWTGEGYEQYF
D gene: NA; clone size: NA; V gene: TRBV7-9; J gene: TRBJ1-2; CDR3 DNA: TGTGCCAGCAGCTTAGTCGGCTCCGGGACACTATATGGCTACACCTTC; CDR3 protein: CASSLVGSGTLYGYTF
D gene: NA; clone size: NA; V gene: TRBV7-9; J gene: TRBJ1-1; CDR3 DNA: TGTGCCAGCAGCCCGACAGAAAAGAACACTGAAGCTTTCTTT; CDR3 protein: CASSPTEKNTEAFF
D gene: NA; clone size: NA; V gene: TRBV11-2; J gene: TRBJ2-3; CDR3 DNA: TGTGCCAGCAGCTTAGATCCAGCGGGTACAGATACGCAGTATTTT; CDR3 protein: CASSLDPAGTDTQYF
D gene: TRBD1; clone size: NA; V gene: TRBV19; J gene: TRBJ2-5; CDR3 DNA: TGTGCCAGTAGATCGGACAGGGCGAGCAAGACCCAGTACTTC; CDR3 protein: CASRSDRASKTQYF
D gene: TRBD1; clone size: NA; V gene: TRBV30; J gene: TRBJ2-7; CDR3 DNA: TGTGCCTGGAGTCTGGGACAGACCTCCTACGAGCAGTACTTC; CDR3 protein: CAWSLGQTSYEQYF
D gene: TRBD1; clone size: NA; V gene: TRBV6-1; J gene: TRBJ1-5; CDR3 DNA: TGTGCCAGCAGTGAAACAGGGGGTAGCAATCAGCCCCAGCATTTT; CDR3 protein: CASSETGGSNQPQHF
D gene: TRBD1; clone size: NA; V gene: TRBV9; J gene: TRBJ1-2; CDR3 DNA: TGTGCCAGCAGCGTAGGATCGGCACAGGGGGATGGCTACACCTTC; CDR3 protein: CASSVGSAQGDGYTF
D gene: NA; clone size: NA; V gene: TRBV27; J gene: TRBJ2-7; CDR3 DNA: TGTGCCAGCAGTTCCTTGGCCAGGGCGGTCGAGCAGTACTTC; CDR3 protein: CASSSLARAVEQYF
D gene: NA; clone size: NA; V gene: TRBV4-3; J gene: TRBJ2-2; CDR3 DNA: TGCGCCAGCAGCCAAGATTCCAGGGCCCCCGGGGAGCTGTTTTTT; CDR3 protein: CASSQDSRAPGELFF
D gene: NA; clone size: NA; V gene: TRBV19; J gene: TRBJ1-5; CDR3 DNA: TGTGCCAGTATGGCTGGTCCTTATAGCAATCAGCCCCAGCATTTT; CDR3 protein: CASMAGPYSNQPQHF
D gene: TRBD2; clone size: NA; V gene: TRBV5-1; J gene: TRBJ2-3; CDR3 DNA: TGCGCCAGCAGCTTCGGGCTAGCGGGAGGGCCAAGCACAGATACGCAGTATTTT; CDR3 protein: CASSFGLAGGPSTDTQYF
D gene: NA; clone size: NA; V gene: TRBV11-2; J gene: TRBJ2-7; CDR3 DNA: TGTGCCAGCAGCTTAAGAGGTGTCGAGCAGTACTTC; CDR3 protein: CASSLRGVEQYF
D gene: TRBD1; clone size: NA; V gene: TRBV11-2; J gene: TRBJ2-7; CDR3 DNA: TGTGCCAGCAGCTTCGAGACAGGGAACAACGAGCAGTACTTC; CDR3 protein: CASSFETGNNEQYF
D gene: NA; clone size: NA; V gene: TRBV6-6; J gene: TRBJ2-7; CDR3 DNA: TGTGCCAGCAGTTACTCCTACCAAGGGGGCGAGCAGTACTTC; CDR3 protein: CASSYSYQGGEQYF
D gene: NA; clone size: NA; V gene: TRBV27; J gene: TRBJ2-3; CDR3 DNA: TGTGCCAGCAGTTTACTCCGGGGGGATACGCAGTATTTT; CDR3 protein: CASSLLRGDTQYF
D gene: NA; clone size: few; V gene: TRBV14; J gene: TRBJ2-6; CDR3 DNA: TGTGCCAGCAGCGTTAAGGCCAACGTCCTGACTTTC; CDR3 protein: CASSVKANVLTF
D gene: TRBD2; clone size: NA; V gene: TRBV15; J gene: TRBJ2-1; CDR3 DNA: TGTGCCACCAGCGTGCAGCGGGAGGGTGGCAATGAGCAGTTCTTC; CDR3 protein: CATSVQREGGNEQFF